A selection of T cell receptor beta chains follows, all from one sample in a study of T-cell reconstitution after alpha-beta-depleted transplantation in children. TCRdb reprocessed the PCR reads via MiXCR and lists one record per CDR3 protein. The sample lists approximately 500,000 distinct CDR3 sequences; 25% to 30% were seen once. The sequenced sample was PBMCs, obtained before TCRalphabeta/CD19-depleted stem cell transplant. The receptors here all came from a boy less than two years old with Wiskott-Aldrich syndrome, due to receive a stem cell transplant. Each CDR3 is given without its conserved first and last residue.

TRBV9	ASSGSGITDTQY
TRBV5-1	ASSRRAGDTEAF
TRBV15	ATSRRRSSYEQY
TRBV21-1	ASSPTTGPNLRFNQPQH
TRBV5-1	ASSLAGLAGVGETQY
TRBV11-2	ASSIFAGLGTGELF
TRBV5-1	ASSRFYYQETQY
TRBV29-1	SVRDSHTEAF
TRBV27	ASSSWGGSGETQY
TRBV29-1	SVRGSGYTGELF
TRBV7-2	ASSFSSAKETQY
TRBV3-1	ASCPIVMVREGVNIQY
TRBV5-1	ASSSDPLAGGLATDTQY
TRBV27	ASSETWASGGRLYEQY
TRBV2	ASRGLVKYEQY
TRBV5-1	ASSGWDRKETQY
TRBV29-1	SVDFGTGVTGELF
TRBV19	ASTLGQGYNEQF
TRBV7-8	ASSLGAGVAYSNQPQH
TRBV12-3/TRBV12-4	ASSLNGPTYGYT
TRBV12-3/TRBV12-4	ASSFRGRTDTQY
TRBV10-3	ATSLAGAPDTQY
TRBV7-1	ASSYRDSHEQF
TRBV4-1	ASSRGQGLWSYEQY
TRBV7-9	ASSLSETGLSEQY
TRBV5-1	ASSSILGRNTEAF
TRBV25-1	ASSEYLGTDTQY
TRBV20-1	SAPTSGRSDTQY
TRBV20-1	SAISGRKGYQETQY
TRBV20-1	SASGTSRETQY
TRBV12-3/TRBV12-4	ASRLMVGGVNTEAF
TRBV12-3/TRBV12-4	ASLRDRGSYEQY
TRBV29-1	SVELILAKNIQY
TRBV5-1	ASSLAQTGDGELF
TRBV15	ATSLLAGNSDTQY
TRBV10-3	AIAANSNQPQH
TRBV5-1	ASSFSGLGGEQF
TRBV20-1	SARLALAGVGTGELF
TRBV20-1	SARDLGRAQGLWQY
TRBV2	ASRKRGDLPKAF
TRBV12-5	ASGLGDRGAEAF
TRBV29-1	SVGESGANVLT
TRBV29-1	SGTSGDWNEQF